This T cell receptor (beta chain) was identified in a study of T cell responses to AZD1222 COVID-19 vaccine. On the study more broadly: Pooling of second doses given at about 4 or about 12 weeks was done.

Study outcomes and limitations: Along spike, vaccine-associated CD4 TCRs were found throughout, with dominance at 160-218 and 743-854. Reportedly, nearly half of unique spike TCRs recognized epitopes outside B.1.351/B.1.1.7 mutations.

On this clone itself: Its antigen is undetermined.

Germline CDR1 and CDR2: SGHKS and YYEKEE (reference sequence). The CDR3 contains 19 residues. The ends were cut back, 1 base at V and 1 base at J, with 23 bases in the middle. Generated by immunoSEQ multiplex PCR, the TCRdb table keeps only in-frame clones and is missing some. This table has 110,000 to 150,000 clones, around 92% appearing once. The rearrangement links TRBV5-5 to TRBJ1-1; maybe TRBD1 (5 bases). The specimen comprised peripheral blood, sampled on day 0 of AZD1222 vaccination. The receptor comes from an adult in good health. The CDR3 DNA reads as TGTGCCAGCAGCTTGAGGTATGTGGTCCCCAGGGCTGGGAACACTGAAGCTTTCTTT. It is translated as CASSLRYVVPRAGNTEAFF.